The T cell receptor beta chain described here comes from a study of beta chain features in type 1 diabetes listed by TCRdb under 2018. In the study overall: Patients and healthy donors did not differ in mean age, gender distribution, total cell number or subset yield. A total of under 140,000,000 sorted cells were examined across all samples, and the number of cells per subset was strongly correlated with RNA yield. The study compared TCRB repertoires of sorted circulating CD4+ T cell subsets between recently diagnosed type 1 diabetes patients and matched healthy donors. Regulatory and stem cell-like memory subsets were obtained from only 8 patients and roughly 8 healthy donors, while naive and central memory subsets were obtained from all 28 donors. What the work shows at the level of the full study, not this receptor alone: Because cDNA was sequenced instead of genomic DNA, activated cells with high expression could be over-represented, although the groups did not differ in activation or CD3 levels. Fewer insertions and more nucleotide deletions at VDJ recombination sites were observed in patients with type 1 diabetes, implying thymic rearrangement abnormalities. Because small numbers of individuals were included in the HLA sub-analyses, any influence of HLA type on TCRB rearrangement was left unresolved. Naive, central memory and regulatory TCRB repertoires appeared more similar among patients than among healthy donors. PCR may preferentially amplify shorter templates, but because patient and control samples were amplified and corrected together, any resulting skew would affect both groups equally. Type 1 diabetes patients showed a moderate but significant shortening of TCRB CDR3 length in all four CD4+ subsets.

The entire amount of isolated RNA was reverse transcribed using the High Capacity cDNA Reverse Transcription Kit, so the sequenced TCRB transcripts were expressed ones. Deep immunoSEQ sequencing was performed on naive, central memory and regulatory T cell samples, with an average of roughly 3.5 million total reads per sample. Sorted cells were lysed in RLT buffer, and RNA was extracted using DNase-treated RNeasy Micro or Mini kits according to cell number. To prevent cross-contamination, each cell subset was processed individually, whereas patient and healthy donor samples were processed jointly. TCRB sequences were amplified from cDNA with the immunoSEQ multiplex PCR, producing 87-bp fragments spanning the CDR3 region. Amplicons were sequenced on the Illumina HiSeq platform. The authors processed their data as follows. Synthetic template baselines were used to correct PCR bias computationally, reads within Hamming distance 2 were collapsed together, and singletons that could not be merged were discarded. Reads were aligned against IMGT so that V, D and J genes, CDR3 length and insertions or deletions at six rearrangement sites could be assigned. Within each subset, clonotype counts were normalized to sorted cell number, after which true diversity and Gini coefficients were computed with the tcR R package. The overlap coefficient, calculated on TCRB nucleotide sequences, was used to measure repertoire sharing. TCRdb stores this immuneACCESS table with in-frame sequences only. Part of the clones is absent; in the studies checked, under half of the shortfall reflects unresolved V genes, and no reason is known for the rest. The V and J calls and the clone size are those of that table, but D and trimming were determined from the DNA. This sample comprises fewer than 400,000 clones, around 9.7% of them detected only once. Clones ranked in the top ten supply about 1% of the sample.

The table lists this clone with a few counts. No cognate antigen has been identified for it. No much larger clonotype is one base removed from it; base qualities were not supplied. The V end gives up 11 bases and the J end 2 bases, leaving 12 bases in the junction not matched to a gene. According to the germline V gene, CDR1 reads SGHVS and CDR2 reads FQNEAQ. The CDR3 sequence holds 15 residues, the cysteine and phenylalanine included. CDR3 DNA only is kept here, 45 bases in frame from base 1. A single peripheral blood draw of around 100 mL on average was collected from each donor into heparinised tubes. A BD FACSAria II was used to sort naive, central memory, regulatory and stem cell-like memory CD4+ T cells with a panel that included CD45RO, CCR7, CD25, CD127, CD95 and CD27. A purity above 98% was achieved for all sorted populations. PBMCs were isolated immediately by Lymphoprep density gradient centrifugation and stained directly without culture. Samples were stained and sorted in pairs, with one healthy donor and one patient per experiment, so that batch effects were minimized.

Sequencing was carried out using central memory CD4+ T cells from blood. The chain is made from TRBV7-8 and TRBJ2-5, with TRBD2 matching 9 junction bases. This sequence originates from a man aged 25-45 years with type 1 diabetes. The sequence in DNA is TGTGCCGGCCATGGGGTAGCGGGGGATCAAGAGACCCAGTACTTC. This yields the protein CAGHGVAGDQETQYF.